This is a list of T cell receptor beta chains from one sample in a study of shared clonotypes between healthy human individuals. Measured with immunoSEQ multiplex PCR; TCRdb has only the in-frame clones, and not every one. The table lists some 500,000 clones, 79% of them singletons. The sequenced material came from PBMCs. These TCRs come from a woman aged 40 to 49 in good health. Some clones in this sample may be carry-over from other donors' samples. Both conserved end residues are trimmed from each CDR3. Fields, in order: V gene, CDR3 protein.

TRBV7-6 | ASSEGQGTYNEQF
TRBV5-1 | ASSLTPGGPGELF
TRBV18 | ASSPRTSGLRTDTQY
TRBV11-1 | ASSHLALGPYEQY
TRBV5-1 | ASSKGLAGYNEQF
TRBV28 | ASSPARGGMAEAF
TRBV7-2 | ASSLDLAAGETQY
TRBV6-1 | ASSELRTTETQY
TRBV7-8 | ASSLAEGILTGELF
TRBV19 | ASSISWASGNTGELF
TRBV4-2 | ASSQDWDNEKLF
TRBV6-6 | ASSYGLGYEQY
TRBV2 | ASSEASGGGSTDTQY
TRBV29-1 | SGGEAGGTQY
TRBV7-2 | ASKEDPGRAF
TRBV5-1 | ASSLDGRGQY
TRBV18 | ASSPWQGHDTEAF
TRBV28 | ASRSSGRGTGELF
TRBV27 | ASSFLGQDNEQF
TRBV19 | ASSIDAGGTQY
TRBV15 | ATSRDRGLGRANEKLF
TRBV28 | ASSLLDTGELF
TRBV6-1 | ASRQTGYNYEQY
TRBV20-1 | SGGSWRGYT
TRBV10-2 | ASRALRGISDEQF
TRBV5-1 | ASVNHQGGDEQY
TRBV7-2 | ASSWDRAPLQPQH
TRBV5-4 | ASSPEGQGALSSYNEQF
TRBV27 | ASSLTRTGARGQPANYGYT
TRBV7-2 | ASSSGTSGVNEQF
TRBV11-2 | ASSFGVWTGGDEQY
TRBV7-6 | ASSPYTGELF
TRBV9 | ASSAPEGAGVRLETQY
TRBV6-6 | ASREDSVGYT
TRBV6-6 | ASSYQFYNTEAF
TRBV5-1 | ASSFGGYNEQF
TRBV7-2 | ASSEDRYQETQY
TRBV7-3 | ASSPGLAGGWGEQF
TRBV7-3 | ASSPKGGSPTGELF
TRBV9 | ASSPPALAEQF
TRBV28 | ASSLGGIGAEQY
TRBV15 | ATSLLGRSYNEQF
TRBV7-3 | ASSSQAGGWTEAF
TRBV20-1 | SATPYYEQY
TRBV5-1 | ASSLVPAGLNTEAF
TRBV30 | AGGTGGPEAF
TRBV28 | ASSPPLRTGAYEQY
TRBV19 | ASSIGTSGQETQY
TRBV30 | AWSRSASGAYEQY
TRBV19 | ASRRGQISNQPQH
TRBV19 | ASSEGGPNTEAF
TRBV5-6 | ASSLVRIDGGELF
TRBV7-6 | ASSPRRASGPSSYEQY
TRBV23-1 | ASSQAPGQGTGELF
TRBV7-3 | ASSLTRAHEQF